One sample yielded the 32 T cell receptor beta chains listed below, sequenced in a study of blood T cells in healthy people across ages. A sample-barcoded 5' primer and a J-beta primer mix were used in a second PCR of roughly 7 to 11 cycles. TCRdb re-called the 5' RACE reads through MiXCR, storing one row per CDR3 protein. The table shows around 1,900,000 distinct CDR3 sequences, with about two fifths occurring only once. Sequenced sample: blood. The receptors originated from a human donor in good health.

The genes are TRBV6-6 and TRBJ1-6, with D tentatively TRBD1 (6 bases). Germline assignment: CDR1 MNHNY and CDR2 SVGAGI (reference sequence). The CDR3 contains 12 residues. V was pared by 9 bases and J by 6 bases, with 9 bases between. DNA for the CDR3: TGTGCCAGTAACAGGGTTAATTCACCCCTCCACTTT. Amino acid sequence: CASNRVNSPLHF.

The gene calls are TRBV6-5 and TRBJ2-5, with D perhaps TRBD2 (5 bases). The CDR3 runs to 15 residues. V was clipped by 6 bases and J by 7 bases, with 21 bases between them. CDR1 is MNHEY, CDR2 SVGAGI, per germline. Here the CDR3 DNA reads TGTGCCAGCAGCCCCCTTCTAGCATCCCGCCTGACCCAGTACTTC. Translating gives CASSPLLASRLTQYF.

This sequence joins TRBV6-1 and TRBJ2-7, with D possibly TRBD1 on 5 matching bases. The CDR3 has 19 residues. Between the trimmed V and J ends, which lost 3 bases and 3 bases, there was a span of 27 bases. Germline V gene data show CDR1 as MNHNS and CDR2 as SASEGT. CDR3 protein: CASSEGLGWTQTGDYEQYF. The CDR3 DNA sequence: TGTGCCAGCAGTGAGGGTCTTGGCTGGACACAAACGGGCGACTACGAGCAGTACTTC.

Written as DNA, the CDR3 is TGTGCCAGCCTACGTGACAGGGCGAACACTGAAGCTTTCTTT. It codes for CASLRDRANTEAFF. The V and J genes are TRBV6-2 or TRBV6-3 and TRBJ1-1, with TRBD1 identical over 7 bases. Losses at the gene ends were 8 bases for V and 1 base for J; bases not matched to a gene: 7. This CDR3 spans 14 amino acids. Germline V gene sequence: CDR1 MNHEY, CDR2 SVGEGT.

In its sample, this clonotype was seen a few times. The CDR3 sequence: CASSPPLVDEQFF. In nucleotides, the CDR3 is TGTGCCAGCAGCCCACCCCTGGTCGATGAGCAGTTCTTC. This chain joins TRBV7-2 and TRBJ2-1, with D unresolved. Per germline, CDR1 SGHTA and CDR2 FQGNSA. This CDR3 is 13 amino acids long. Trimming shortened V by 5 bases and J by 8 bases, and 13 bases separated the two germline ends.

This clonotype turned up a few times. The chain joins TRBV29-1 to TRBJ1-2; D possibly corresponds to TRBD1 (6 bases). The CDR3 runs 12 residues. CDR1 SQVTM and CDR2 ANQGSEA come from the germline V gene. Trimming left V 6 bases short and J 8 bases short, with 16 bases between. The CDR3 loop reads CSVPQGTLGYTF. The CDR3 DNA reads as TGCAGCGTACCACAGGGTACGTTAGGCTACACCTTC.

The chain is built from TRBV20-1 and TRBJ2-7, with 8 bases lining up with TRBD2. CDR3 length equals 12 residues. J gave up 3 bases and V 5 bases, and 3 bases lay outside the gene matches. Germline V CDR1 and CDR2: DFQATT, SNEGSKA (reference sequence). The CDR3: CSAFTSGYEQYF. CDR3 nucleotide sequence: TGCAGTGCTTTCACTAGCGGCTACGAGCAGTACTTC.

The V and J genes are TRBV20-1 and TRBJ2-7; 8 positions agree with TRBD2. The germline CDR1 and CDR2 sequences are DFQATT and SNEGSKA (reference sequence). The CDR3 extends over 14 amino acids. The V and J ends lost 6 bases and 4 bases, in that order; junction bases with no gene match: 11. CDR3 nucleotide sequence: TGCAGTGCCGAAGCAGGGACTAGGTTGTACGAGCAGTACTTC. It is translated as CSAEAGTRLYEQYF.

V gene TRBV20-1 combines with J gene TRBJ1-2; D possibly corresponds to TRBD1 (5 bases). Germline V gene sequence: CDR1 DFQATT, CDR2 SNEGSKA (reference sequence). V shed 6 bases and J shed 1 base, with 21 bases lying between them. CDR3 length equals 16 residues. CDR3 in DNA: TGCAGTGCCCAGAGAAGGGGCCAGGGTTTTAACTATGGCTACACCTTC. This codes for CSAQRRGQGFNYGYTF.

This clonotype has a handful of counts. The V and J genes are TRBV9 and TRBJ2-3, with D perhaps matching TRBD2 (6 bases). The CDR3 is 16 amino acids. Between the trimmed V and J ends, which lost 4 bases and 2 bases, there was a span of 17 bases. Germline V gene data show CDR1 as SGDLS and CDR2 as YYNGEE. This CDR3 reads CASSTFAGINTDTQYF. The CDR3, as DNA: TGTGCCAGCAGCACTTTTGCGGGGATCAACACAGATACGCAGTATTTT.

The table lists this clonotype with a few counts. The J gene is TRBJ2-3, the V gene TRBV7-3; 9 bases map to TRBD1. The CDR3 covers 16 residues. CDR1 and CDR2 from the germline V gene are SGHTA and FQGTGA. V dropped 3 bases and J dropped 5; count of bases not matched to a gene: 9. For the CDR3, the DNA is TGTGCCAGCAGCTTTACCGGGACAGGGAGGCAAGATACGCAGTATTTT. Amino acids: CASSFTGTGRQDTQYF.

This chain joins TRBV29-1 and TRBJ1-1, with D maybe TRBD1 (6 bases). The V and J ends lost 3 bases and 5 bases respectively, with 13 bases between them. CDR1 and CDR2 (germline): SQVTM, ANQGSEA. The CDR3 totals 13 residues. For the CDR3, the DNA is TGCAGCGTTGACTTAGGACAGAGGACTGAAGCTTTCTTT. It codes for CSVDLGQRTEAFF.

The chain couples TRBV7-2 to TRBJ2-1; 7 nucleotides agree with TRBD1. The germline CDR1 and CDR2 sequences are SGHTA and FQGNSA. Germline trimming cut 3 bases from V and 4 bases from J; bases unmatched to any gene: 9. The CDR3 runs to 16 residues. CDR3 residues: CASSFQGQSSYNEQFF. CDR3 in DNA: TGTGCCAGCAGCTTCCAGGGACAGAGCAGTTACAATGAGCAGTTCTTC.

The sample holds a few counts of this clonotype. The chain joins TRBV7-2 to TRBJ2-3; D perhaps matches TRBD2 (5 bases). Deletions cut 3 bases from V and 0 bases from J, with 10 bases between. CDR3 size: 15 residues. Germline V lookup: CDR1 SGHTA, CDR2 FQGNSA. The CDR3 spells CASSFLAQSTDTQYF. For the CDR3, the DNA is TGTGCCAGCAGCTTCCTAGCTCAGAGCACAGATACGCAGTATTTT.

This clonotype was seen a few times. The V call is TRBV11-2, the J call TRBJ2-1; D is unclear. The V gene lost 4 bases and the J gene lost 8 bases, with 15 bases spanning the gap. Germline V gene lookup returns CDR1 SGHAT and CDR2 FQNNGV. The length of the CDR3 is 14 residues. The CDR3 spells CASSSIKGRDEQFF. CDR3 coding DNA: TGTGCCAGCAGCTCAATAAAAGGGCGCGATGAGCAGTTCTTC.

The chain employs TRBV4-3 and TRBJ2-1, with D maybe TRBD1 (5 bases). The CDR3 loop spans 14 amino acids. Trimming took off 0 bases at V and 10 bases at J, with 13 bases between the two ends. CDR1 is LGHNA and CDR2 is YSLEER in the germline V gene. In DNA, the CDR3 is TGCGCCAGCAGCCAAGATCCGAAGGGGCGGGAGCAGTTCTTC. This gives the protein CASSQDPKGREQFF.

The rearrangement uses TRBV5-1 and TRBJ2-3; D might be TRBD2 (5 bases). The CDR3 loop spans 15 amino acids. Trimming took off 5 bases at V and 0 bases at J, with 13 bases between the two ends. Per the germline V gene, CDR1 is SGHRS and CDR2 is YFSETQ. This CDR3 is CASRSGETSTDTQYF. CDR3 nucleotides: TGCGCCAGCAGGTCCGGGGAAACTAGCACAGATACGCAGTATTTT.

The rearrangement links TRBV4-3 to TRBJ2-7, with a tentative D call TRBD2 (5 bases). From germline, CDR1 is LGHNA and CDR2 YSLEER. The ends were cut back, 0 bases at V and 2 bases at J, with 23 bases in the middle. The CDR3 is 19 residues long. In DNA, the CDR3 is TGCGCCAGCAGCCAAGATCTCGGCCTAGGCGCGGGTTCGGCCTACGAGCAGTACTTC. It is translated as CASSQDLGLGAGSAYEQYF.

This clonotype has a handful of counts. The V gene is TRBV29-1, the J gene TRBJ2-5; D ambiguous. Trimming pared 0 bases from V and 5 bases from J, leaving 13 bases between. Germline V CDR1 and CDR2: SQVTM, ANQGSEA. This CDR3 has 14 amino acids. This chain's CDR3 is CSVEDGRRWETQYF. Here the CDR3 DNA reads TGCAGCGTTGAAGATGGGCGTCGGTGGGAGACCCAGTACTTC.

This clonotype turned up a few times. The chain joins TRBV20-1 to TRBJ2-7, with D unclear. Germline V gene lookup returns CDR1 DFQATT and CDR2 SNEGSKA (reference sequence). This CDR3 has 14 amino acids. Trimming shortened V by 1 base and J by 0 bases, and 10 bases separated the two germline ends. CDR3 region: CSARAMERSYEQYF. The CDR3 DNA sequence: TGCAGTGCTAGAGCGATGGAACGCTCCTACGAGCAGTACTTC.

The table lists this clonotype with a count of one. The chain uses TRBV7-3 and TRBJ1-1, with D maybe TRBD1 (5 bases). Between the trimmed V and J ends, which lost 2 bases and 11 bases, there was a span of 15 bases. There are 13 residues in the CDR3. Looked up from germline, CDR1 is SGHTA and CDR2 is FQGTGA. CDR3 region: CASSLAGVGEAFF. For the CDR3, the DNA is TGTGCCAGCAGCTTAGCGGGGGTAGGGGAGGCTTTCTTT.

This clonotype was counted only a few times. J is TRBJ2-1 and V is TRBV28; 16 nucleotides match TRBD2. V shed 6 bases and J 10 bases; nucleotides not matched to a gene: 15. Germline CDR1 and CDR2: MDHEN and SYDVKM. The length of the CDR3 is 18 residues. For the CDR3, the DNA is TGTGCCAGCAGCCCAATCGGCGGGACTAGCGGGGGGGCCGGAGAGCAGTTCTTC. This codes for CASSPIGGTSGGAGEQFF.

This clonotype has a count of ten or more. CDR3 residues: CATSLDRVNSPLHF. CDR3 coding DNA: TGTGCCACCTCACTAGACAGGGTAAATTCACCCCTCCACTTT. The chain couples TRBV7-2 to TRBJ1-6; 7 bases agree with TRBD1. Trimming cost V 10 bases and J 7 bases; bases outside gene matches: 10. This CDR3 spans 14 amino acids. Germline-derived CDR1 and CDR2 are SGHTA and FQGNSA.

This sequence joins TRBV5-1 and TRBJ2-1, with D possibly being TRBD1 (5 bases). CDR1 and CDR2 from the germline V gene are SGHRS and YFSETQ. Trimming removed 7 bases from V and 5 bases from J, with 16 bases in between. CDR3 length: 14 amino acids. For the CDR3, the DNA is TGCGCCAGCGAGAAAGGTCGACAGCACAATGAGCAGTTCTTC. Translated, it gives CASEKGRQHNEQFF.

This clonotype was seen only a few times. The DNA for the CDR3 is TGCAGTGCTAGAGAGATACAGGCCTACGAGCAGTACTTC. This gives the protein CSAREIQAYEQYF. J is TRBJ2-7 and V is TRBV20-1; D might be TRBD1 (5 bases). The CDR3 runs to 13 residues. Trimming stripped 0 bases from V and 2 bases from J, with 8 bases between. Germline V gene lookup returns CDR1 DFQATT and CDR2 SNEGSKA (reference sequence).

This clonotype was seen only a few times. The CDR3 loop is CASSSRPGQSTDTQYF. The DNA of the CDR3 is TGCGCCAGCAGCTCAAGACCGGGACAGAGCACAGATACGCAGTATTTT. The chain uses TRBV5-1 and TRBJ2-3, with 7 positions matching TRBD1. The length of the CDR3 is 16 residues. Germline V gene lookup returns CDR1 SGHRS and CDR2 YFSETQ. With V trimmed by 3 bases and J by 0 bases, 7 bases remained unmatched. Full variable domain (rest looked up from reference TRBV5-1 and TRBJ2-3): KAGVTQTPRYLIKTRGQQVTLSCSPISGHRSVSWYQQTPGQGLQFLFEYFSETQRNKGNFPGRFSGRQFSNSRSEMNVSTLELGDSALYLCASSSRPGQSTDTQYFGPGTRLTVL.

The chain recombines TRBV12-3 or TRBV12-4 with TRBJ1-2; D call uncertain. CDR3 size: 12 residues. V was trimmed by 6 bases and J by 5 bases, leaving 10 bases between them. CDR3 sequence (DNA): TGTGCCAGCAGGACCACAGAATATGGCTACACCTTC. It is translated as CASRTTEYGYTF.

The chain couples TRBV3-1 to TRBJ2-1; 7 nucleotides line up with TRBD1. Trimming cost V 0 bases and J 4 bases; bases outside gene matches: 9. The CDR3 loop spans 17 amino acids. Germline V gene lookup returns CDR1 LGHDT and CDR2 YNNKEL (reference sequence). This CDR3 reads CASSQDPGGPIYNEQFF. The CDR3 bases are TGTGCCAGCAGCCAAGATCCAGGGGGACCCATTTACAATGAGCAGTTCTTC.

This rearrangement joins TRBV14 to TRBJ1-2, with D possibly matching TRBD1 (6 bases). The germline CDR1 and CDR2 sequences are SGHDN and FVKESK. The CDR3 loop spans 14 amino acids. V lost 0 bases to trimming and J lost 6 bases, with 11 bases between them. The CDR3 sequence is CASSQDGTGHGYTF. The DNA of the CDR3 is TGTGCCAGCAGCCAAGATGGAACAGGGCATGGCTACACCTTC.

This clonotype has more than one count but fewer than ten. This rearrangement joins TRBV6-2 or TRBV6-3 to TRBJ2-7, with 8 bases identical to TRBD1. The junction had 5 bases not matched to a gene; V was cut back by 7 bases and J by 6 bases. This CDR3 spans 12 amino acids. Germline assignment: CDR1 MNHEY and CDR2 SVGEGT. The CDR3 region has the DNA TGTGCCAGCACCCAGGGGGCTGGCGAGCAGTACTTC. Protein: CASTQGAGEQYF.

The chain combines TRBV2 with TRBJ2-4, with TRBD1 as a possible D gene (6 bases). The J call may be in error: the DNA end matches TRBJ2-7 better. This CDR3 has 14 residues. Germline assignment: CDR1 SNHLY and CDR2 FYNNEI. In nucleotides, the CDR3 is TGTGCCAGCAGGGAGGTGGATGGGGGCCACGAGCAGTACTTC. The encoded protein is CASREVDGGHEQYF.

The chain recombines TRBV7-2 with TRBJ2-3; the D gene is possibly TRBD1 (6 bases). Germline V gives CDR1 SGHTA, CDR2 FQGNSA. The CDR3 has 14 amino acids. V lost 4 bases and J lost 4, with 12 bases in between. This CDR3 is CASSSYRVSDTQYF. The CDR3 DNA reads TGTGCCAGCAGCTCTTACAGGGTTTCAGATACGCAGTATTTT.